The source of this TCR beta chain is a study of shared clonotypes between healthy human individuals. Libraries were prepared by immunoSEQ multiplex PCR; TCRdb keeps only in-frame clonotypes and omits some of them. The sample yields 2,500,000 or so clones, more than 90% seen once. V was trimmed by 2 bases and J by 0 bases, leaving 10 bases between them. This CDR3 region has 15 residues. Per the germline V gene, CDR1 is LNHDA and CDR2 is SQIVND (reference sequence). What was sequenced was naive CD4+ T cells sorted from blood. Described subset: CD45RA+ positively selected. This sequence was found in a man younger than 35 in good health. V usage is TRBV19 and J usage is TRBJ1-1, with D perhaps TRBD1 (6 bases). CDR3 DNA sequence: TGTGCCAGTAGTATATCGACAGGTTTGAACACTGAAGCTTTCTTT. Amino acids: CASSISTGLNTEAFF.